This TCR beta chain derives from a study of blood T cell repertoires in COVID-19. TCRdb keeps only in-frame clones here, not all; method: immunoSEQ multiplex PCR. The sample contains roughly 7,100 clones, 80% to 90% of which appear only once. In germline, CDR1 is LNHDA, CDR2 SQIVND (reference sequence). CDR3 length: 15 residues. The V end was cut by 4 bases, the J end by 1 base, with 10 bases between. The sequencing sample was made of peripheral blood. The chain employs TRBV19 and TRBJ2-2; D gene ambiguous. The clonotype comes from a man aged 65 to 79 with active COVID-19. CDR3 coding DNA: TGTGCCAGTAGTAACTGGGCGAAGAACACCGGGGAGCTGTTTTTT. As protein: CASSNWAKNTGELFF.